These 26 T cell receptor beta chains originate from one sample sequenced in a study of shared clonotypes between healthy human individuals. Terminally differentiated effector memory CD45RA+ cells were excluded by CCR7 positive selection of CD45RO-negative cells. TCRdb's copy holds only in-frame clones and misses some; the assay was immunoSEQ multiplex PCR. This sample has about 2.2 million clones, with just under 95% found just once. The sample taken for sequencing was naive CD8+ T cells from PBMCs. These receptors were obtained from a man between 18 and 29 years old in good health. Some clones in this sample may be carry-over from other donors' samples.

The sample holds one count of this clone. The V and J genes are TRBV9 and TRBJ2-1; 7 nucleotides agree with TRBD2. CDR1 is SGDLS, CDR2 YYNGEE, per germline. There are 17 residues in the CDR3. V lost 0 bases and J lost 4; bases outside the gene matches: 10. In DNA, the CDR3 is TGTGCCAGCAGCGTAGTTCCCTCTAGCGGACTATACAATGAGCAGTTCTTC. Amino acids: CASSVVPSSGLYNEQFF.

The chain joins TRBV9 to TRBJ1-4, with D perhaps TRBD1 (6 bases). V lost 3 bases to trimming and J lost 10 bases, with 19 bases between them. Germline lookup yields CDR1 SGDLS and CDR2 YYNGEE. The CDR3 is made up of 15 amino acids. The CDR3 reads CASSDPSRGGGKLFF. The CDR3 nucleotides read TGTGCCAGCAGCGATCCCTCGAGGGGGGGCGGAAAACTGTTTTTT.

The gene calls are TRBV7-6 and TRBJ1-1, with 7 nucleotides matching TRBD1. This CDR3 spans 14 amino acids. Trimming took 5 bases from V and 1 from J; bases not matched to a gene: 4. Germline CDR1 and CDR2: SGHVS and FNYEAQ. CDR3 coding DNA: TGTGCCAGCAGCATCCAGGGGGGGAACACTGAAGCTTTCTTT. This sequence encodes CASSIQGGNTEAFF.

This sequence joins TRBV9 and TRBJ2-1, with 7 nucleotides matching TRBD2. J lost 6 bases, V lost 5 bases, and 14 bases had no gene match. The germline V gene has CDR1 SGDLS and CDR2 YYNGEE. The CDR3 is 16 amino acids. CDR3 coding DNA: TGTGCCAGCAGTGACTCTACGGGAGGAGGTTTCAATGAGCAGTTCTTC. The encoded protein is CASSDSTGGGFNEQFF.

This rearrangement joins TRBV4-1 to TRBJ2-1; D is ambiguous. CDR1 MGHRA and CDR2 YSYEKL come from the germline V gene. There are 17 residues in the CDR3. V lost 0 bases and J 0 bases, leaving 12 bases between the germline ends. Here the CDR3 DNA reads TGCGCCAGCAGCCAAGAGATTGGGCGCTACTCCTACAATGAGCAGTTCTTC. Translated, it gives CASSQEIGRYSYNEQFF.

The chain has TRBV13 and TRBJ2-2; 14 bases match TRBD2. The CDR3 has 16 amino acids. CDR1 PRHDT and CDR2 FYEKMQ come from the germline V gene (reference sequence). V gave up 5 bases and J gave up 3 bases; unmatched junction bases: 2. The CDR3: CASSEGLAGDTGELFF. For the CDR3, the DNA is TGTGCCAGCAGCGAGGGACTAGCGGGAGACACCGGGGAGCTGTTTTTT.

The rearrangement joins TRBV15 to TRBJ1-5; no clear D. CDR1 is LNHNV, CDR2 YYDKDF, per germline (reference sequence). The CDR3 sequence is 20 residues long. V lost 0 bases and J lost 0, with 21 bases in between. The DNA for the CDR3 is TGTGCCACCAGCAGAGATGGTTTGGGCGGGGAAGAATATAGCAATCAGCCCCAGCATTTT. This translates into CATSRDGLGGEEYSNQPQHF. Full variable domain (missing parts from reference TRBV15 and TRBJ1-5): DAMVIQNPRYQVTQFGKPVTLSCSQTLNHNVMYWYQQKSSQAPKLLFHYYDKDFNNEADTPDNFQSRRPNTSFCFLDIRSPGLGDTAMYLCATSRDGLGGEEYSNQPQHFGDGTRLSIL.

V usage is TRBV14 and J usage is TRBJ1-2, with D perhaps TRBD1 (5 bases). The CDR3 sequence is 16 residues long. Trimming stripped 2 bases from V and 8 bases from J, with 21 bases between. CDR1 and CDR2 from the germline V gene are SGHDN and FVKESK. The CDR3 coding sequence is TGTGCCAGCAGCCAATATGGAGGACGGAGCGAGGGGGGCTACACCTTC. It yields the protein CASSQYGGRSEGGYTF. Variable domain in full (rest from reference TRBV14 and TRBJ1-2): EAGVTQFPSHSVIEKGQTVTLRCDPISGHDNLYWYRRVMGKEIKFLLHFVKESKQDESGMPNNRFLAERTGGTYSTLKVQPAELEDSGVYFCASSQYGGRSEGGYTFGSGTRLTVV.

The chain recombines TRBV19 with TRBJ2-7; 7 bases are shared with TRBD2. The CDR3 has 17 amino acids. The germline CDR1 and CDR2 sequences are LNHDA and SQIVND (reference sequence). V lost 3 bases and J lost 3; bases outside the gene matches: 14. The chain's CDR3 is CASSILYEGGPRYEQYF. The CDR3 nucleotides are TGTGCCAGTAGTATTCTATATGAGGGAGGGCCGCGCTACGAGCAGTACTTC.

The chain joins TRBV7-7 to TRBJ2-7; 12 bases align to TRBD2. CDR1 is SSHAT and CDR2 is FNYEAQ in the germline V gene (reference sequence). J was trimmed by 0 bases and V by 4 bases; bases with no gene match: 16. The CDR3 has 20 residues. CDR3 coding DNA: TGTGCCAGCAGCTCGGCTACTAGCGGGAGGTTAGAGGGGAGCTCCTACGAGCAGTACTTC. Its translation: CASSSATSGRLEGSSYEQYF.

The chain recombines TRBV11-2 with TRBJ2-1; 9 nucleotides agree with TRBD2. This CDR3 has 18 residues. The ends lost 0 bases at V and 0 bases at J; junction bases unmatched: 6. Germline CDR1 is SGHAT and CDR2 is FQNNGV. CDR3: CASSLDSWREGSYNEQFF. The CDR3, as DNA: TGTGCCAGCAGCTTAGATTCATGGCGGGAGGGCTCCTACAATGAGCAGTTCTTC.

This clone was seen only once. This chain's CDR3 is CATSRGGSQEKLFF. In nucleotides, the CDR3 is TGTGCCACCAGCAGAGGCGGGAGTCAGGAAAAACTGTTTTTT. The rearrangement joins TRBV15 to TRBJ1-4; D unresolved. Trimming stripped 1 base from V and 8 bases from J, with 11 bases between. CDR3 size: 14 residues. Germline V gene lookup returns CDR1 LNHNV and CDR2 YYDKDF (reference sequence).

This chain's CDR3 is CASATWGSEQYF. CDR3 nucleotide sequence: TGTGCCAGCGCGACATGGGGTAGCGAGCAGTACTTC. This chain links TRBV27 with TRBJ2-7; D gene unclear. Trimming cost V 8 bases and J 6 bases, with 14 bases left between them. The V gene's germline CDR1 is MNHEY and CDR2 SMNVEV (reference sequence). The CDR3 is 12 amino acids.

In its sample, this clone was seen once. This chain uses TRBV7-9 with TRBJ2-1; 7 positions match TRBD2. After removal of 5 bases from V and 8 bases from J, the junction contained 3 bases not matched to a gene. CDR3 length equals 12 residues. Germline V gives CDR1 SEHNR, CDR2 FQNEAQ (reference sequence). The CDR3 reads CASSRSGDEQFF. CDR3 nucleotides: TGTGCCAGCAGCCGGAGCGGGGATGAGCAGTTCTTC.

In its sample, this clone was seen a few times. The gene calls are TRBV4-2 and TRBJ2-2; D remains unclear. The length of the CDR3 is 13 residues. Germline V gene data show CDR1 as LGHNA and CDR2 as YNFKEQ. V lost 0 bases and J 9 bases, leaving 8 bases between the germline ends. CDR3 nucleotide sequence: TGTGCCAGCAGCCAAGAAACAGCGTGGGAGCTGTTTTTT. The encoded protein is CASSQETAWELFF.

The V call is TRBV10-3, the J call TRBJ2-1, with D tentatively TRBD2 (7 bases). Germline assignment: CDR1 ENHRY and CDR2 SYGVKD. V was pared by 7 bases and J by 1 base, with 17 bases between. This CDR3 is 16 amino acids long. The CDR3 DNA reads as TGTGCCATCAACCGGGGGGCGGGAGCGTCCTACAATGAGCAGTTCTTC. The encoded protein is CAINRGAGASYNEQFF.

CDR3 sequence: CASSQDLADTGELFF. CDR3 coding DNA: TGCGCCAGCAGCCAAGATCTAGCGGACACCGGGGAGCTGTTTTTT. This chain connects TRBV4-1 to TRBJ2-2; TRBD2 agrees at 7 bases. V was pared by 0 bases and J by 3 bases, with 1 base of the junction left unmatched. CDR1 MGHRA and CDR2 YSYEKL come from the germline V gene. This CDR3 has 15 amino acids.

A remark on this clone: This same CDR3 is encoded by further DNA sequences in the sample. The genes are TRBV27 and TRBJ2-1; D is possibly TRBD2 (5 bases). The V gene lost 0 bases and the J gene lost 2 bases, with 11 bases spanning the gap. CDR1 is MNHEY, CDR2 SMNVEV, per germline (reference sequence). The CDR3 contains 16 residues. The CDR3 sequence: CASSLSGRGAYNEQFF. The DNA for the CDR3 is TGTGCCAGCAGTTTATCCGGCCGGGGAGCCTACAATGAGCAGTTCTTC.

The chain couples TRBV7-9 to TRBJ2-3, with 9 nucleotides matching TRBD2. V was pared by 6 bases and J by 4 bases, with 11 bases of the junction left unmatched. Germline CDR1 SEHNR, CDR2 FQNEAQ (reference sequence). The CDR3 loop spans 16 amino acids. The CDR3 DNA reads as TGTGCCAGCAGACCTTCTACCGGGACTAGCCCAGATACGCAGTATTTT. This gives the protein CASRPSTGTSPDTQYF.

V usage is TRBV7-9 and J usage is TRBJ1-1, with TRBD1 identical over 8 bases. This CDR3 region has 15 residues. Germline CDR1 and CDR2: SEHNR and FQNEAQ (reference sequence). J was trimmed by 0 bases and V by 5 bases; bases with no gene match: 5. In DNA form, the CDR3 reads TGTGCCAGCAGCCTGACAGGGGCCCTGAACACTGAAGCTTTCTTT. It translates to CASSLTGALNTEAFF. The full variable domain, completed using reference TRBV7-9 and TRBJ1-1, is DTGVSQNPRHKITKRGQNVTFRCDPISEHNRLYWYRQTLGQGPEFLTYFQNEAQLEKSRLLSDRFSAERPKGSFSTLEIQRTEQGDSAMYLCASSLTGALNTEAFFGQGTRLTVV.

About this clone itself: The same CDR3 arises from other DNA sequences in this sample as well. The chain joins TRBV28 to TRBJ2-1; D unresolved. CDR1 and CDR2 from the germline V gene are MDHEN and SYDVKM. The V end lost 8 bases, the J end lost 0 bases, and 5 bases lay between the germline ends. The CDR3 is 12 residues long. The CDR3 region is CASSPSYNEQFF. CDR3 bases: TGTGCCAGCTCTCCCTCCTACAATGAGCAGTTCTTC. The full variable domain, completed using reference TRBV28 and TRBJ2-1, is DVKVTQSSRYLVKRTGEKVFLECVQDMDHENMFWYRQDPGLGLRLIYFSYDVKMKEKGDIPEGYSVSREKKERFSLILESASTNQTSMYLCASSPSYNEQFFGPGTRLTVL.

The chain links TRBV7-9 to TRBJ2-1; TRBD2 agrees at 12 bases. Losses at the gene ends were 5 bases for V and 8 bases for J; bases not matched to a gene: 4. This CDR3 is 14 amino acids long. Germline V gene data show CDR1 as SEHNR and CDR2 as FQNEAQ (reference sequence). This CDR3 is CASSLRLAGDEQFF. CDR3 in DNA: TGTGCCAGCAGCCTTCGACTAGCGGGAGATGAGCAGTTCTTC. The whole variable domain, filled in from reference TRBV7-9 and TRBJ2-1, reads DTGVSQNPRHKITKRGQNVTFRCDPISEHNRLYWYRQTLGQGPEFLTYFQNEAQLEKSRLLSDRFSAERPKGSFSTLEIQRTEQGDSAMYLCASSLRLAGDEQFFGPGTRLTVL.

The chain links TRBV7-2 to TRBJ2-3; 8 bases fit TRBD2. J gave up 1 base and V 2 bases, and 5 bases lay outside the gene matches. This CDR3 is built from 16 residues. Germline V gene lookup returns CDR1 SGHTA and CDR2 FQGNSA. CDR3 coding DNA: TGTGCCAGCAGCTTAAAGGCTAGCGGGCGCACAGATACGCAGTATTTT. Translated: CASSLKASGRTDTQYF.

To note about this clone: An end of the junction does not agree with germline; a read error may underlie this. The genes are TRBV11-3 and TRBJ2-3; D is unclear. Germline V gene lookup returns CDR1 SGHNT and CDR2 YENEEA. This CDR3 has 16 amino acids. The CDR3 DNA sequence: TGTGCCAGCAGCTTCCCGCTCCTTGACATCACAGATTCGCAGTATTTT. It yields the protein CASSFPLLDITDSQYF.

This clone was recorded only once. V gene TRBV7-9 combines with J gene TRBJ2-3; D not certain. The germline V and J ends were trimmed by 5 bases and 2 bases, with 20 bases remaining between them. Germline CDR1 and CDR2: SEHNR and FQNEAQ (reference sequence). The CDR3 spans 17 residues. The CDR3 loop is CASSPLWMASNTDTQYF. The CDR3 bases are TGTGCCAGCAGCCCGCTTTGGATGGCCTCGAACACAGATACGCAGTATTTT.

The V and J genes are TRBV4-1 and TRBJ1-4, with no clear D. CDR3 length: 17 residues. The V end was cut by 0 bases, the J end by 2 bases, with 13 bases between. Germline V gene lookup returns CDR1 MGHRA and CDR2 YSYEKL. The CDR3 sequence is CASSQELRSDTNEKLFF. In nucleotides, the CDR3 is TGCGCCAGCAGCCAAGAACTCCGCAGCGATACTAATGAAAAACTGTTTTTT.